The 14 T cell receptor beta chains below come from one sample, sequenced in a study of T cells in Graves' hyperthyroidism and ophthalmopathy. Template material for amplifying TCR beta CDR3 regions consisted of RNA transcripts. A first-round RT-PCR of the TCR CDR3 used the HTBI primer set. TCRdb fed the multiplex PCR reads into MiXCR, producing one record per CDR3 protein. Of hundreds of thousands of distinct CDR3 sequences in the sample, about 45% are singletons; the top ten hold approximately 6.8%. Sequencing was done on a sample of peripheral blood or thyroid tissue (not recorded which). These receptors all come from an adult man with Graves' disease, either hyperthyroidism or ophthalmopathy (not recorded which).

This clonotype was detected a few times. The chain recombines TRBV7-9 with TRBJ1-2; 12 positions agree with TRBD1. Trimming removed 5 bases from V and 3 bases from J; junction bases left unmatched: 7. The CDR3 has 16 residues. In germline, CDR1 is SEHNR, CDR2 FQNEAQ (reference sequence). The CDR3, as DNA: TGTGCCAGCAGCCCGGGACAGGGGGCCCCCTACTATGGCTACACCTTC. It is translated as CASSPGQGAPYYGYTF.

This clonotype appeared many times. CDR3 sequence: CASSFGEASGLYF. CDR3 bases: TGTGCCAGCAGTTTCGGCGAGGCGTCAGGGCTCTACTTC. The V and J genes are TRBV12-3 or TRBV12-4 and TRBJ2-7; a possible D gene is TRBD1 (5 bases). The CDR3 runs to 13 residues. Trimming shortened V by 3 bases and J by 13 bases, and 19 bases separated the two germline ends.

The chain recombines TRBV6-6 with TRBJ1-2, with D possibly matching TRBD1 (5 bases). V was pared by 4 bases and J by 0 bases, with 18 bases between. This CDR3 is built from 17 residues. Per germline, CDR1 MNHNY and CDR2 SVGAGI (reference sequence). The DNA of the CDR3 is TGTGCCAGCAGTTCCCCGGGACGCCCCTCAGCTAACTATGGCTACACCTTC. Amino acids: CASSSPGRPSANYGYTF.

This chain links TRBV12-3 or TRBV12-4 with TRBJ2-5; D tentatively fits TRBD1 or TRBD2 (5 bases each). This CDR3 spans 13 amino acids. Trimming shortened V by 2 bases and J by 4 bases, and 8 bases separated the two germline ends. This CDR3 reads CASSLLGRETQYF. The CDR3 nucleotides read TGTGCCAGCAGTTTATTGGGACGAGAGACCCAGTACTTC.

The rearrangement links TRBV6-5 to TRBJ1-6; D is unclear. Between the trimmed V and J ends, which lost 2 bases and 3 bases, there was a span of 14 bases. This CDR3 contains 17 residues. Germline-derived CDR1 and CDR2 are MNHEY and SVGAGI. CDR3 DNA sequence: TGTGCCAGCAGTTACGGGTTGGGAGGGAGCTATAATTCACCCCTCCACTTT. This gives the protein CASSYGLGGSYNSPLHF.

The chain has TRBV10-3 and TRBJ2-1; D ambiguous. The germline V gene encodes CDR1 ENHRY and CDR2 SYGVKD. The CDR3 sequence is 11 residues long. Between the trimmed V and J ends, which lost 2 bases and 5 bases, there was a span of 1 base. Here the CDR3 DNA reads TGTGCCATCAGTGAGGACAATGAGCAGTTCTTC. It codes for CAISEDNEQFF.

This clonotype was observed a few times. The genes are TRBV20-1 and TRBJ2-7; TRBD2 agrees at 12 bases. V lost 2 bases, J lost 2 bases, and 4 bases stayed unmatched. Germline-derived CDR1 and CDR2 are DFQATT and SNEGSKA (reference sequence). The CDR3 is 15 residues long. CDR3 coding DNA: TGCAGTGCTAGACTAGCGGGGGGGCCGACCTACGAGCAGTACTTC. This encodes CSARLAGGPTYEQYF.

The sample holds a few counts of this clonotype. CDR3 amino acids: CASSLGGTGIYEQYF. DNA of the CDR3: TGTGCCAGCAGCTTAGGTGGGACAGGGATCTACGAGCAGTACTTC. This chain links TRBV7-9 with TRBJ2-7; 9 bases align to TRBD1. The CDR3 extends over 15 amino acids. Trimming removed 1 base from V and 3 bases from J; junction bases left unmatched: 4. Per the germline V gene, CDR1 is SEHNR and CDR2 is FQNEAQ (reference sequence).

The V gene is TRBV29-1, the J gene TRBJ2-7; TRBD1 agrees at 7 bases. CDR3 size: 12 residues. Germline V gene lookup returns CDR1 SQVTM and CDR2 ANQGSEA. J gave up 6 bases and V 6 bases, and 8 bases lay outside the gene matches. CDR3 nucleotides: TGCAGCGTCGACCGGACAGGCTCCGAGCAGTACTTC. It yields the protein CSVDRTGSEQYF.

With regard to this clonotype: An end of the junction differs from the germline gene, which may be a read error. J is TRBJ1-1 and V is TRBV11-1; no clear D gene. From germline, CDR1 is SGHAT and CDR2 FQDESV (reference sequence). This CDR3 spans 14 amino acids. CDR3 bases: TGCGCCAGCAGCCAAGTTGTGGGGAGCACTGAAGCTTTCTTT. Residues: CASSQVVGSTEAFF.

The chain couples TRBV20-1 to TRBJ2-7; D not certain. V was trimmed by 2 bases and J by 0 bases, leaving 11 bases between them. Per germline, CDR1 DFQATT and CDR2 SNEGSKA (reference sequence). The CDR3 has 14 amino acids. In DNA form, the CDR3 reads TGCAGTGCTAGATCCGATACGAGCTCCTACGAGCAGTACTTC. Translated, it gives CSARSDTSSYEQYF.

Ten or more counts support this clonotype. The chain employs TRBV25-1 and TRBJ1-3; D might be TRBD1 (5 bases). Between the trimmed V and J ends, which lost 2 bases and 4 bases, there was a span of 9 bases. This CDR3 has 14 residues. In germline, CDR1 is MGHDK, CDR2 SYGVNS. In DNA form, the CDR3 reads TGTGCCAGCAGTGAACAGGGAACGGGAAACACCATATATTTT. This sequence encodes CASSEQGTGNTIYF.

V is TRBV18 and J is TRBJ1-2; TRBD1 matches 10 bases. Germline CDR1 KGHSH, CDR2 LQKENI. The CDR3 has 15 amino acids. V was pared by 4 bases and J by 2 bases, with 4 bases of the junction left unmatched. The CDR3 reads CASSLGQGDNYGYTF. CDR3 coding DNA: TGTGCCAGCTCACTAGGACAGGGGGACAACTATGGCTACACCTTC. Filled out from reference TRBV18 and TRBJ1-2, the complete variable domain reads NAGVMQNPRHLVRRRGQEARLRCSPMKGHSHVYWYRQLPEEGLKFMVYLQKENIIDESGMPKERFSAEFPKEGPSILRIQQVVRGDSAAYFCASSLGQGDNYGYTFGSGTRLTVV.

This clonotype was seen a few times. This chain uses TRBV14 with TRBJ2-7, with D possibly being TRBD1 or TRBD2 (6 bases each). Germline V CDR1 and CDR2: SGHDN, FVKESK. The CDR3 covers 13 residues. V lost 4 bases to trimming and J lost 6 bases, with 13 bases between them. The CDR3: CASSPYSGAEQYF. CDR3 coding DNA: TGTGCCAGCAGCCCGTATTCGGGGGCCGAGCAGTACTTC.